The 21 T cell receptor beta chains in this list originate from one sample, sequenced in a study of blood T cell repertoires in COVID-19. Measured with immunoSEQ multiplex PCR; TCRdb has only the in-frame clones, and not every one. The table has about 150,000 clones, around four fifths seen once. The sample taken for sequencing was PBMCs or T cells enriched from blood (not recorded which). The receptors shown here come from a woman in her forties or fifties with acute COVID-19.

The chain combines TRBV9 with TRBJ1-3; TRBD1 is a possible D gene (5 bases). V dropped 0 bases and J dropped 2 bases, with 9 bases sitting between them. This CDR3 has 15 amino acids. Germline CDR1 SGDLS, CDR2 YYNGEE. The CDR3 spells CASSVGVGPGNTIYF. The CDR3, as DNA: TGTGCCAGCAGCGTAGGGGTGGGGCCTGGAAACACCATATATTTT. Full variable domain (missing parts from reference TRBV9 and TRBJ1-3): DSGVTQTPKHLITATGQRVTLRCSPRSGDLSVYWYQQSLDQGLQFLIQYYNGEERAKGNILERFSAQQFPDLHSELNLSSLELGDSALYFCASSVGVGPGNTIYFGEGSWLTVV.

The CDR3 loop reads CASSTLTDRSTNEKLFF. For the CDR3, the DNA is TGTGCCAGCAGTACCCTCACCGACAGATCAACTAATGAAAAACTGTTTTTT. The gene calls are TRBV27 and TRBJ1-4, with TRBD1 as a possible D gene (5 bases). Germline V gene data show CDR1 as MNHEY and CDR2 as SMNVEV (reference sequence). The V end lost 5 bases, the J end lost 0 bases, and 16 bases lay between the germline ends. CDR3 length: 17 residues.

The J gene is TRBJ2-3, the V gene TRBV28, with 9 bases that match TRBD1. This CDR3 is 14 amino acids long. V lost 8 bases and J lost 0; bases outside the gene matches: 3. CDR1 and CDR2 (germline): MDHEN, SYDVKM. CDR3 region: CASGDRASTDTQYF. In DNA, the CDR3 is TGTGCCAGCGGGGACAGGGCCAGCACAGATACGCAGTATTTT.

The rearrangement joins TRBV19 to TRBJ1-5, with D possibly TRBD1 on 6 matching bases. Germline values: CDR1 LNHDA, CDR2 SQIVND (reference sequence). The CDR3 extends over 15 amino acids. Deletions cut 3 bases from V and 3 bases from J, with 12 bases between. The CDR3 nucleotides read TGTGCCAGTAGTATGTTGGGGGCGGTCAATCAGCCCCAGCATTTT. Protein product: CASSMLGAVNQPQHF.

This chain joins TRBV6-2 or TRBV6-3 and TRBJ2-2; 9 nucleotides match TRBD1. This CDR3 has 17 amino acids. Germline lookup yields CDR1 MNHEY and CDR2 SVGEGT. With 5 bases clipped from V and 5 bases from J, the junction kept 12 bases outside the gene matches. The CDR3 DNA reads as TGTGCCAGCAGTGTCCCGGGACAGGGCCGGGGGACCGGGGAGCTGTTTTTT. Its translation is CASSVPGQGRGTGELFF.

The V gene is TRBV9, the J gene TRBJ1-2; the D is unclear. The germline CDR1 and CDR2 sequences are SGDLS and YYNGEE. Trimming pared 2 bases from V and 7 bases from J, leaving 12 bases between. The CDR3 spans 13 residues. CDR3 loop: CASSVVVTGGYTF. As DNA, the CDR3 is TGTGCCAGCAGCGTGGTTGTAACCGGTGGCTACACCTTC.

V and J are TRBV6-5 and TRBJ1-2; possibly TRBD1 for D (5 bases). The germline gives CDR1 MNHEY, CDR2 SVGAGI. The CDR3 has 15 amino acids. V gave up 4 bases and J gave up 6 bases, with 18 bases separating them. The CDR3: CASSLPGVARNGYTF. The CDR3 bases are TGTGCCAGCAGTTTACCGGGGGTCGCCAGGAATGGCTACACCTTC.

This chain uses TRBV27 with TRBJ2-2, with a possible D match to TRBD1 (6 bases). The V gene's germline CDR1 is MNHEY and CDR2 SMNVEV (reference sequence). The CDR3 covers 13 residues. Trimming removed 3 bases at V and 5 bases at J, with 7 bases between. CDR3 in DNA: TGTGCCAGCAGTTTCGGACAGACCGGGGAGCTGTTTTTT. It translates to CASSFGQTGELFF.

V is TRBV7-2 and J is TRBJ2-7; 9 bases fit TRBD1. Germline CDR1 SGHTA, CDR2 FQGNSA. J was trimmed by 5 bases and V by 5 bases; bases with no gene match: 13. This CDR3 comprises 16 residues. The CDR3 sequence: CASSPPPGTGRNEQYF. The CDR3 bases are TGTGCCAGCAGCCCACCACCCGGGACAGGGCGGAACGAGCAGTACTTC.

The chain employs TRBV12-3 or TRBV12-4 and TRBJ2-7; 9 nucleotides line up with TRBD1. With 3 bases clipped from V and 5 bases from J, the junction kept 2 bases outside the gene matches. The CDR3 spans 13 residues. CDR3 amino acids: CASSFRDRDEQYF. The CDR3 nucleotides are TGTGCCAGCAGTTTCCGGGACAGGGACGAGCAGTACTTC.

This rearrangement joins TRBV7-2 to TRBJ2-5; D is possibly TRBD2 (6 bases). With 5 bases removed from V and 5 bases from J, the gap between germline ends came to 18 bases. CDR1 SGHTA and CDR2 FQGNSA come from the germline V gene. The CDR3 has 15 amino acids. CDR3 nucleotides: TGTGCCAGCAGCCCCTTCTCGAGAGGAGGGGAGACCCAGTACTTC. Its translation: CASSPFSRGGETQYF.

The rearrangement uses TRBV6-4 and TRBJ2-2, with D maybe TRBD2 (6 bases). The V gene lost 10 bases and the J gene lost 7 bases, with 25 bases spanning the gap. The CDR3 spans 16 residues. CDR1 and CDR2 (germline): MRHNA, SNTAGT. CDR3: CAILPGVAGNGGELFF. For the CDR3, the DNA is TGTGCCATCTTACCGGGAGTCGCAGGGAATGGCGGGGAGCTGTTTTTT.

This clone appeared once. This chain connects TRBV7-2 to TRBJ2-3, with D possibly matching TRBD2 (7 bases). The CDR3 contains 18 residues. CDR1 and CDR2 from the germline V gene are SGHTA and FQGNSA. The ends were cut back, 1 base at V and 2 bases at J, with 19 bases in the middle. Here the CDR3 reads CASSLVSSGGGDTDTQYF. The CDR3 DNA sequence: TGTGCCAGCAGCTTAGTTAGTAGCGGAGGGGGGGACACAGATACGCAGTATTTT.

V is TRBV2 and J is TRBJ1-2, with D possibly matching TRBD1 (6 bases). Germline V gene data show CDR1 as SNHLY and CDR2 as FYNNEI. The CDR3 is 13 amino acids. V gave up 9 bases and J gave up 2 bases, with 13 bases separating them. CDR3 bases: TGTGCCAGTAACCTAGACAGGAACTATGGCTACACCTTC. It codes for CASNLDRNYGYTF.

The V call is TRBV5-1, the J call TRBJ2-7; D might be TRBD1 (6 bases). The CDR3 extends over 15 amino acids. V lost 4 bases and J lost 4, with 18 bases in between. Germline values: CDR1 SGHRS, CDR2 YFSETQ. The DNA of the CDR3 is TGCGCCAGCAGCCTGGACAGTTCGGCCCTTTACGAGCAGTACTTC. Its protein product is CASSLDSSALYEQYF.

The rearrangement joins TRBV9 to TRBJ1-2; D not resolved. The CDR3 is 15 amino acids. Germline CDR1 reads SGDLS; CDR2 reads YYNGEE. V shed 4 bases and J shed 13 bases, with 26 bases lying between them. CDR3 loop: CASSPREGLRTGFTF. DNA for the CDR3: TGTGCCAGCAGCCCCCGAGAGGGTCTAAGAACTGGTTTCACCTTC.

This chain connects TRBV29-1 to TRBJ2-1; 8 bases are a match to TRBD2. The CDR3 extends over 19 amino acids. In germline, CDR1 is SQVTM, CDR2 ANQGSEA. The V gene end was trimmed by 0 bases and the J gene end by 1 base; junction bases not matched to a gene: 14. As DNA, the CDR3 is TGCAGCGTTGAAGATGAACTAGCGGTCCAGGGTGGGTCCTACAATGAGCAGTTCTTC. Translating gives CSVEDELAVQGGSYNEQFF.

This clone was seen once. The chain employs TRBV4-3 and TRBJ1-2, with D unresolved. This CDR3 has 15 residues. Trimming removed 0 bases at V and 6 bases at J, with 14 bases between. Germline V gives CDR1 LGHNA, CDR2 YSLEER. DNA for the CDR3: TGCGCCAGCAGCCAAGATTTCCCGGAGGGTGATGGCTACACCTTC. This gives the protein CASSQDFPEGDGYTF.

The CDR3 nucleotides are TGTGCCAGCAGCCCCCTCGCGGGAGGTCCGAATCGCGAGCAGTACTTC. Residues: CASSPLAGGPNREQYF. J is TRBJ2-7 and V is TRBV11-2, with 8 bases fitting TRBD2. Germline CDR1 and CDR2: SGHAT and FQNNGV. Trimming cost V 5 bases and J 6 bases; bases outside gene matches: 15. The CDR3 spans 16 residues.

This sequence joins TRBV27 and TRBJ1-2, with 9 bases lining up with TRBD1. The CDR3 consists of 13 residues. Looked up from germline, CDR1 is MNHEY and CDR2 is SMNVEV (reference sequence). The junction had 2 bases not matched to a gene; V was cut back by 2 bases and J by 7 bases. Here the CDR3 reads CASSLGQGSGYTF. In DNA form, the CDR3 reads TGTGCCAGCAGTTTAGGACAGGGGTCTGGCTACACCTTC.

CDR3 protein: CASSLRGTNEKLFF. The CDR3, as DNA: TGTGCCAGCAGTTTACGGGGAACTAATGAAAAACTGTTTTTT. This sequence joins TRBV28 and TRBJ1-4; the D is unclear. The CDR3 runs 14 residues. Germline CDR1 reads MDHEN; CDR2 reads SYDVKM. The V end lost 2 bases, the J end lost 1 base, and 5 bases lay between the germline ends. The variable domain in full, completed from reference TRBV28 and TRBJ1-4, reads DVKVTQSSRYLVKRTGEKVFLECVQDMDHENMFWYRQDPGLGLRLIYFSYDVKMKEKGDIPEGYSVSREKKERFSLILESASTNQTSMYLCASSLRGTNEKLFFGSGTQLSVL.